Shown below are 32 T cell receptor beta chains from a single sample sequenced in a study of blood T cell repertoires in COVID-19. Profiled with immunoSEQ multiplex PCR; TCRdb holds only in-frame clones, not every one. The sample has more than 250,000 clones, around 87% seen once. The sample was peripheral blood. The receptors originated from a man aged 45 to 65 with active or convalescent COVID-19.

This chain links TRBV6-1 with TRBJ1-2; TRBD1 matches at 8 bases. V lost 3 bases and J lost 8; bases outside the gene matches: 5. The germline CDR1 and CDR2 sequences are MNHNS and SASEGT. The CDR3 loop spans 13 amino acids. The CDR3 sequence is CASSDGQGGGYTF. The CDR3 coding sequence is TGTGCCAGCAGTGATGGACAGGGCGGGGGCTACACCTTC.

The J gene is TRBJ1-6, the V gene TRBV18; perhaps TRBD1 as D (5 bases). The germline V gene has CDR1 KGHSH and CDR2 LQKENI. The V end lost 2 bases, the J end lost 9 bases, and 14 bases lay between the germline ends. CDR3 length: 15 amino acids. CDR3 sequence (DNA): TGTGCCAGCTCACCAAGTCCAGGGCGCGGTTCACCCCTCCACTTT. Residues: CASSPSPGRGSPLHF.

This CDR3 reads CASSVGGAGTEAFF. The CDR3 DNA reads TGTGCCAGCAGTGTAGGGGGCGCAGGCACTGAAGCTTTCTTT. V gene TRBV2 combines with J gene TRBJ1-1, with 7 bases identical to TRBD1. Germline V gene sequence: CDR1 SNHLY, CDR2 FYNNEI. The V and J ends lost 4 bases and 4 bases, in that order; junction bases with no gene match: 6. CDR3 length: 14 amino acids.

This chain connects TRBV14 to TRBJ2-7; D possibly corresponds to TRBD2 (6 bases). Germline loops: CDR1 SGHDN, CDR2 FVKESK. There are 13 residues in the CDR3. The V end was cut by 3 bases, the J end by 1 base, with 7 bases between. The CDR3 sequence is CASSQEGSYEQYF. CDR3 DNA: TGTGCCAGCAGCCAGGAGGGTTCCTACGAGCAGTACTTC.

The chain is built from TRBV3-1 (or the pseudogene TRBV3-2) and TRBJ1-1; D gene uncertain. The V end was cut by 1 base, the J end by 7 bases, with 7 bases between. The CDR3 has 12 residues. Germline CDR1 and CDR2: LGHDT and YNNKEL (reference sequence). The CDR3 DNA follows: TGTGCCAGCAGCCAAGCCAATTTTGAAGCTTTCTTT. Translating it yields CASSQANFEAFF.

V is TRBV24-1 and J is TRBJ2-1; D unclear. The CDR3 contains 12 residues. Germline V lookup: CDR1 KGHDR, CDR2 SFDVKD. V was pared by 3 bases and J by 7 bases, with 6 bases between. This CDR3 is CATSDNGNEQFF. CDR3 nucleotide sequence: TGTGCCACCAGTGATAACGGGAATGAGCAGTTCTTC.

The V and J genes are TRBV3-1 (or the pseudogene TRBV3-2) and TRBJ2-2, with D possibly matching TRBD1 (6 bases). In germline, CDR1 is LGHDT, CDR2 YNNKEL (reference sequence). V lost 3 bases and J lost 4, with 12 bases in between. The length of the CDR3 is 15 residues. CDR3 sequence reads: CASSQWGPGTGELFF. The CDR3 nucleotides read TGTGCCAGCAGCCAGTGGGGGCCGGGCACCGGGGAGCTGTTTTTT.

The chain's CDR3 is CASSFGDKETQYF. CDR3 in DNA: TGTGCCAGCAGTTTTGGGGACAAAGAGACCCAGTACTTC. The chain joins TRBV28 to TRBJ2-5, with D possibly being TRBD1 (6 bases). The CDR3 consists of 13 residues. V lost 3 bases, J lost 3 bases, and 8 bases lay in between. CDR1 is MDHEN, CDR2 SYDVKM, per germline.

The genes are TRBV18 and TRBJ2-7; D unclear. The germline V and J ends were trimmed by 3 bases and 0 bases, with 6 bases remaining between them. Germline CDR1 and CDR2: KGHSH and LQKENI. The CDR3 runs to 13 residues. CDR3 bases: TGTGCCAGCTCACCCCTTAGCTCCTACGAGCAGTACTTC. This gives the protein CASSPLSSYEQYF.

The CDR3 DNA reads TGTGCCAGCAGCTCGGACAGGGGGCTGGACGAGCAGTACTTC. Translating it yields CASSSDRGLDEQYF. V usage is TRBV5-6 and J usage is TRBJ2-7, with TRBD1 identical over 11 bases. The V gene end was trimmed by 3 bases and the J gene end by 5 bases; junction bases not matched to a gene: 4. There are 14 residues in the CDR3. CDR1 and CDR2 from the germline V gene are SGHDT and YYEEEE.

This chain joins TRBV21-1 and TRBJ1-2; TRBD1 reflects the table's D call only, with no check against the DNA. TRBV21-1 counts as a pseudogene. The CDR3 length is 16 residues. This chain's CDR3 is CASSKVDWTASRGYTF. The CDR3 bases are TGTGCCAGCAGCAAAGTAGACTGGACAGCCTCTCGGGGCTACACCTTC.

V gene TRBV24-1 combines with J gene TRBJ2-1; 8 nucleotides line up with TRBD1. Germline loops: CDR1 KGHDR, CDR2 SFDVKD. Losses at the gene ends were 1 base for V and 6 bases for J; bases not matched to a gene: 7. The CDR3 has 16 residues. Written as DNA, the CDR3 is TGTGCCACCAGTGATTTTGGGCAGGGGGCTGGCAATGAGCAGTTCTTC. Encoded protein: CATSDFGQGAGNEQFF.

The chain has TRBV19 and TRBJ1-5; D is undetermined. Trimming stripped 3 bases from V and 2 bases from J, with 8 bases between. CDR1 and CDR2 (germline): LNHDA, SQIVND (reference sequence). CDR3 length: 14 residues. The CDR3 region has the DNA TGTGCCAGTAGTATTTGGCGGGGCAATCAGCCCCAGCATTTT. This encodes CASSIWRGNQPQHF.

The J gene is TRBJ1-2, the V gene TRBV6-5; TRBD1 matches 8 bases. J gave up 4 bases and V 0 bases, and 4 bases lay outside the gene matches. The CDR3 is made up of 15 amino acids. Germline V lookup: CDR1 MNHEY, CDR2 SVGAGI. As DNA, the CDR3 is TGTGCCAGCAGTTACTCACGACAGGGGACCTATGGCTACACCTTC. Encoded protein: CASSYSRQGTYGYTF.

The gene calls are TRBV5-1 and TRBJ2-5; TRBD1 agrees at 9 bases. CDR3 length: 16 amino acids. The trim removed 4 bases at V and 5 bases at J, leaving 12 bases unmatched. Germline CDR1 reads SGHRS; CDR2 reads YFSETQ. CDR3 bases: TGCGCCAGCAGCCCGGACCCACAGGGGGCTGGGGAGACCCAGTACTTC. Its protein product is CASSPDPQGAGETQYF.

This clone was seen just once. This chain links TRBV24-1 with TRBJ1-2, with 8 bases fitting TRBD1. The ends lost 7 bases at V and 4 bases at J; junction bases unmatched: 1. CDR3 length: 12 residues. Per germline, CDR1 KGHDR and CDR2 SFDVKD. The CDR3 is CATSGQGYGYTF. The CDR3 DNA reads TGTGCCACCAGCGGACAGGGCTATGGCTACACCTTC.

V is TRBV5-1 and J is TRBJ2-1, with D uncertain. CDR3 size: 13 residues. CDR1 and CDR2 from the germline V gene are SGHRS and YFSETQ. Trimming left V 0 bases short and J 8 bases short, with 9 bases between. CDR3 in DNA: TGCGCCAGCAGCTTGGGAGAGTACTATGAGCAGTTCTTC. Residues: CASSLGEYYEQFF.

This chain links TRBV6-5 with TRBJ1-5, with D unclear. Trimming removed 6 bases from V and 5 bases from J, with 14 bases in between. Looked up from germline, CDR1 is MNHEY and CDR2 is SVGAGI. The length of the CDR3 is 14 residues. CDR3 in DNA: TGTGCCAGCAGCCCACTAGGGATCGATCAGCCCCAGCATTTT. It encodes CASSPLGIDQPQHF.

The J gene is TRBJ2-6, the V gene TRBV29-1; possible D gene TRBD2, 6 bases. The CDR3 has 13 amino acids. Germline V lookup: CDR1 SQVTM, CDR2 ANQGSEA. Trimming took off 5 bases at V and 2 bases at J, with 7 bases between the two ends. The chain's CDR3 is CSVTGAGANVLTF. CDR3 DNA: TGCAGCGTTACGGGGGCTGGGGCCAACGTCCTGACTTTC. The full variable domain, completed using reference TRBV29-1 and TRBJ2-6, is SAVISQKPSRDICQRGTSLTIQCQVDSQVTMMFWYRQQPGQSLTLIATANQGSEATYESGFVIDKFPISRPNLTFSTLTVSNMSPEDSSIYLCSVTGAGANVLTFGAGSRLTVL.

V and J are TRBV5-1 and TRBJ2-4; 9 bases line up with TRBD2. The CDR3 is 19 residues long. V shed 1 base and J 2 bases; nucleotides not matched to a gene: 13. Germline V gene sequence: CDR1 SGHRS, CDR2 YFSETQ. The CDR3 coding sequence is TGCGCCAGCAGCTTGCGAGGGCTAGCGGGGACCTGGACCAAAAACATTCAGTACTTC. This sequence encodes CASSLRGLAGTWTKNIQYF.

The genes are TRBV28 and TRBJ2-3, with D tentatively TRBD1 (5 bases). This CDR3 is 13 amino acids long. With 8 bases removed from V and 2 bases from J, the gap between germline ends came to 11 bases. Germline-derived CDR1 and CDR2 are MDHEN and SYDVKM. The chain's CDR3 is CASSKTATDTQYF. The CDR3 nucleotides are TGTGCCAGCTCCAAGACAGCCACAGATACGCAGTATTTT.

V and J are TRBV4-2 and TRBJ2-4; 7 positions agree with TRBD2. CDR1 and CDR2 (germline): LGHNA, YNFKEQ. The CDR3 spans 16 residues. Trimming at V came to 0 bases and at J to 1 base, leaving 3 bases not matched to a gene. The CDR3 loop reads CASSQEGGAAKNIQYF. In DNA, the CDR3 is TGTGCCAGCAGCCAAGAGGGAGGGGCGGCCAAAAACATTCAGTACTTC.

As for this clone: This specimen includes other DNA sequences encoding the same CDR3. V gene TRBV28 combines with J gene TRBJ2-7, with TRBD1 matching over 7 bases. The CDR3 runs to 13 residues. Germline V gives CDR1 MDHEN, CDR2 SYDVKM. Trimming at V came to 5 bases and at J to 2 bases, leaving 3 bases not matched to a gene. Here the CDR3 DNA reads TGTGCCAGCAGTCTGGGGACAGCCTACGAGCAGTACTTC. Encoded protein: CASSLGTAYEQYF.

V and J are TRBV5-1 and TRBJ1-4, with D maybe TRBD1 (6 bases). This CDR3 has 15 residues. Germline CDR1 reads SGHRS; CDR2 reads YFSETQ. Trimming stripped 1 base from V and 7 bases from J, with 14 bases between. CDR3 DNA: TGCGCCAGCAGCTTGTCCTGGGGGCGCGGTGAAAAACTGTTTTTT. It translates to CASSLSWGRGEKLFF.

The chain employs TRBV3-1 (or the pseudogene TRBV3-2) and TRBJ1-3; D remains unclear. The germline gives CDR1 LGHDT, CDR2 YNNKEL (reference sequence). CDR3 length: 17 residues. The germline V and J ends were trimmed by 4 bases and 0 bases, with 16 bases remaining between them. The CDR3 spells CASSPLGRDSSGNTIYF. CDR3 nucleotides: TGTGCCAGCAGCCCTCTCGGGAGGGATTCCTCTGGAAACACCATATATTTT.

The rearrangement joins TRBV7-9 to TRBJ1-1; 8 bases align to TRBD1. There are 15 residues in the CDR3. The germline V gene has CDR1 SEHNR and CDR2 FQNEAQ (reference sequence). The ends lost 5 bases at V and 5 bases at J; junction bases unmatched: 10. In nucleotides, the CDR3 is TGTGCCAGCAGCGCCCAGAGGCAGGGGGCTACTGAAGCTTTCTTT. Translated, it gives CASSAQRQGATEAFF.

The V and J genes are TRBV7-8 and TRBJ2-7; 9 positions match TRBD2. The CDR3 sequence is 17 residues long. The germline V gene encodes CDR1 SGHVS and CDR2 FQNEAQ. With 3 bases clipped from V and 2 bases from J, the junction kept 11 bases outside the gene matches. The CDR3 bases are TGTGCCAGCAGCTTCCCAGGGTTGGCGGGGGGGCCCTACGAGCAGTACTTC. Its protein product is CASSFPGLAGGPYEQYF.

This chain joins TRBV4-1 and TRBJ2-1; 13 nucleotides align to TRBD2. CDR1 and CDR2 from the germline V gene are MGHRA and YSYEKL. The CDR3 is made up of 19 amino acids. V was clipped by 4 bases and J by 7 bases; unmatched bases: 16. The CDR3 DNA sequence: TGCGCCAGCAGCCCCCCGCCCTTAGGCACTAGCGGGAGGGAGAATGAGCAGTTCTTC. Translating it yields CASSPPPLGTSGRENEQFF.

The chain couples TRBV4-1 to TRBJ1-3, with unresolved D. Trimming took 0 bases from V and 3 from J, leaving 3 bases between them. The CDR3 consists of 13 residues. Germline V gene data show CDR1 as MGHRA and CDR2 as YSYEKL. DNA of the CDR3: TGCGCCAGCAGCCAAGACAGTGGAAACACCATATATTTT. It encodes CASSQDSGNTIYF.

The V gene is TRBV7-9, the J gene TRBJ1-1; D not resolved. There are 14 residues in the CDR3. Trimming left V 3 bases short and J 4 bases short, with 12 bases between. Germline CDR1 and CDR2: SEHNR and FQNEAQ (reference sequence). CDR3: CASSLEEPVTEAFF. DNA of the CDR3: TGTGCCAGCAGCTTGGAGGAGCCAGTCACTGAAGCTTTCTTT.

The chain links TRBV29-1 to TRBJ2-7; 9 positions agree with TRBD1. Germline V CDR1 and CDR2: SQVTM, ANQGSEA. The CDR3 has 15 residues. The junction had 9 bases not matched to a gene; V was cut back by 2 bases and J by 4 bases. For the CDR3, the DNA is TGCAGCGTTGAAACCCCCACAGGGGGCGGTTACGAGCAGTACTTC. Protein: CSVETPTGGGYEQYF.

This chain joins TRBV3-1 (or the pseudogene TRBV3-2) and TRBJ1-3; possibly TRBD1 for D (6 bases). Germline lookup yields CDR1 LGHDT and CDR2 YNNKEL (reference sequence). V was clipped by 0 bases and J by 7 bases, with 22 bases between them. This CDR3 is built from 18 residues. CDR3 nucleotide sequence: TGTGCCAGCAGCCAAGATCGGGCAGGGGTCAGTCGGACCAACACCATATATTTT. Translating gives CASSQDRAGVSRTNTIYF.